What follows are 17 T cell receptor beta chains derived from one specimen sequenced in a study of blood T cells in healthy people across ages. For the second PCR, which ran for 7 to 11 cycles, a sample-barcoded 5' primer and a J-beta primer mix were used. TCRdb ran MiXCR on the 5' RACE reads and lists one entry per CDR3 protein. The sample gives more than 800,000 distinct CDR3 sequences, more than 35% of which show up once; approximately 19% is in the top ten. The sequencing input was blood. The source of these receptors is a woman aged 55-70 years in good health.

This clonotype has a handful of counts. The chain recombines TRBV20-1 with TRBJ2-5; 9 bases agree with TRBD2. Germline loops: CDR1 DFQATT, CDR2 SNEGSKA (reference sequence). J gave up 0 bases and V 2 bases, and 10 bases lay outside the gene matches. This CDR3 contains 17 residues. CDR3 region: CSARSGTSKYDQETQYF. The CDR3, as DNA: TGCAGTGCTAGATCCGGGACTAGCAAGTACGACCAAGAGACCCAGTACTTC.

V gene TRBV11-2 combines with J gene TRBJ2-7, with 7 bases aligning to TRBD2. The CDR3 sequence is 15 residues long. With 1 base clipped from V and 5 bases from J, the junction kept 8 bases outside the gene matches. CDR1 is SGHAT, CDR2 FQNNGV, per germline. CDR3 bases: TGTGCCAGCAGCTTAGGCACCGGGACTATCCACGAGCAGTACTTC. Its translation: CASSLGTGTIHEQYF.

CDR3 residues: CASSLAGSSGNNEQFF. CDR3 coding DNA: TGTGCCAGCAGCTTGGCAGGTTCTAGCGGGAACAATGAGCAGTTCTTC. The chain links TRBV5-4 to TRBJ2-1; the match to TRBD2 covers 9 bases. Germline-derived CDR1 and CDR2 are SGHNT and YYREEE (reference sequence). The length of the CDR3 is 16 residues. V shed 0 bases and J 5 bases; nucleotides not matched to a gene: 6.

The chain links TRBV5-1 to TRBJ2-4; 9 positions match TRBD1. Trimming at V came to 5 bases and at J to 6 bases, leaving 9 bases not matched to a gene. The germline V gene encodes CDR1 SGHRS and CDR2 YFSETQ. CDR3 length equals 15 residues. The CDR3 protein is CASRPGDRATNIQYF. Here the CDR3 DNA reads TGCGCCAGCAGACCGGGGGACAGGGCAACAAACATTCAGTACTTC. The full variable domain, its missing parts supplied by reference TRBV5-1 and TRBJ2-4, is KAGVTQTPRYLIKTRGQQVTLSCSPISGHRSVSWYQQTPGQGLQFLFEYFSETQRNKGNFPGRFSGRQFSNSRSEMNVSTLELGDSALYLCASRPGDRATNIQYFGAGTRLSVL.

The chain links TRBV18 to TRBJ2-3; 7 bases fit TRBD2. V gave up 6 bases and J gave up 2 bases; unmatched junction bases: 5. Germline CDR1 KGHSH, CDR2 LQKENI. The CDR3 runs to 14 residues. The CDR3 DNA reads TGTGCCAGCTCCGGGACTACCTACACAGATACGCAGTATTTT. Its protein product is CASSGTTYTDTQYF.

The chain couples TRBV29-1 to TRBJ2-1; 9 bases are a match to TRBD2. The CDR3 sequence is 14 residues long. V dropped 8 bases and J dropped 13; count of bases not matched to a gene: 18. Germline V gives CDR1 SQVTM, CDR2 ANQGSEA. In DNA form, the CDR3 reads TGCAGCACGCGGCGGGAGGGCCGTTGGGAGACCCAGTTCTTC. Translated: CSTRREGRWETQFF.

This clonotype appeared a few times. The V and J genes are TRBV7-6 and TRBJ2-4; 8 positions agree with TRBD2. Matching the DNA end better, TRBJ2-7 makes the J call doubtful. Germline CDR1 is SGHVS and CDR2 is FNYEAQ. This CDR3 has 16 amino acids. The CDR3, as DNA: TGTGCCAGCAGCTTAGGCCAGGGGACTAGTTACTACGAGCAGTACTTC. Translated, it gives CASSLGQGTSYYEQYF.

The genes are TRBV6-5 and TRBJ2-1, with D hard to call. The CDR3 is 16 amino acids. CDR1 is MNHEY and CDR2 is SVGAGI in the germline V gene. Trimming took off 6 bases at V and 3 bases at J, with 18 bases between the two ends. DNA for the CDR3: TGTGCCAGCAGCCTCTCAGTCGCGTTTAGCTACAATGAGCAGTTCTTC. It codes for CASSLSVAFSYNEQFF.

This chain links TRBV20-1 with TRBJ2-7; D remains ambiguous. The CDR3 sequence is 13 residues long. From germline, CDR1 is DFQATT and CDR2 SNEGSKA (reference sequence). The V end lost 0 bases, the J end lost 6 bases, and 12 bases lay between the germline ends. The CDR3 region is CSARDVRVTEQYF. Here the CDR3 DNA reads TGCAGTGCTAGAGATGTTCGGGTAACCGAGCAGTACTTC.

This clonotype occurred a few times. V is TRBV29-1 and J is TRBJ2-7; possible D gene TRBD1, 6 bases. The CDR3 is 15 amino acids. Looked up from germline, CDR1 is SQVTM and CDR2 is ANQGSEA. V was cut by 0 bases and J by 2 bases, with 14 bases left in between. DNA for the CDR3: TGCAGCGTTGAAGAAAAGGGGGTCCTGACCTACGAGCAGTACTTC. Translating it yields CSVEEKGVLTYEQYF.

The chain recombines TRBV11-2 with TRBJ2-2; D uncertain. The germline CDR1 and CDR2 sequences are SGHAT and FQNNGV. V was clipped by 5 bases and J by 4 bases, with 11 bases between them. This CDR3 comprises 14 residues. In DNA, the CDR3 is TGTGCCAGCAGCCCATCCGGGCGCACCGGGGAGCTGTTTTTT. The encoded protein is CASSPSGRTGELFF. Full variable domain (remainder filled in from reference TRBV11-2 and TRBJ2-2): EAGVAQSPRYKIIEKRQSVAFWCNPISGHATLYWYQQILGQGPKLLIQFQNNGVVDDSQLPKDRFSAERLKGVDSTLKIQPAKLEDSAVYLCASSPSGRTGELFFGEGSRLTVL.

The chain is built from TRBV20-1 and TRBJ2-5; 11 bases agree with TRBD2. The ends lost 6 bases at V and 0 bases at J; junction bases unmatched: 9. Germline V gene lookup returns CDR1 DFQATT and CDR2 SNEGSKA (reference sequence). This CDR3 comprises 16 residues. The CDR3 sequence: CSADSGGLADQETQYF. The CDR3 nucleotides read TGCAGTGCCGACTCTGGGGGACTAGCGGACCAAGAGACCCAGTACTTC.

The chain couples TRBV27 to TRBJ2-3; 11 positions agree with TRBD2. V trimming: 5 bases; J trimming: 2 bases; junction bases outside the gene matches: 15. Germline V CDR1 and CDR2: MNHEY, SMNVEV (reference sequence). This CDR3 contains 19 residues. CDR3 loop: CASSKSGTSGETLTDTQYF. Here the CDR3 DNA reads TGTGCCAGCAGTAAGAGCGGGACTAGCGGTGAAACCCTCACAGATACGCAGTATTTT.

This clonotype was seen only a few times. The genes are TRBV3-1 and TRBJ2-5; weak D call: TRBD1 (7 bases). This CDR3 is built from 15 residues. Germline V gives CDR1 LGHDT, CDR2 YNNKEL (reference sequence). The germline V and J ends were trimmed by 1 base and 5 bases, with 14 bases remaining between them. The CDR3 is CASSQGRRGVETQYF. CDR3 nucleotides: TGTGCCAGCAGCCAAGGTCGCAGGGGGGTCGAGACCCAGTACTTC.

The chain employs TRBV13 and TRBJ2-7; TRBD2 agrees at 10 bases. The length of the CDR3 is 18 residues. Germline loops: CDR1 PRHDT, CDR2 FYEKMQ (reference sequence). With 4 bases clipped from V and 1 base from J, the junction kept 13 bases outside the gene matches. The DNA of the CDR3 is TGTGCCAGCAGCTCGTGCAATATTACTAGCGGGGTTTCCTACGAGCAGTACTTC. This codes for CASSSCNITSGVSYEQYF.

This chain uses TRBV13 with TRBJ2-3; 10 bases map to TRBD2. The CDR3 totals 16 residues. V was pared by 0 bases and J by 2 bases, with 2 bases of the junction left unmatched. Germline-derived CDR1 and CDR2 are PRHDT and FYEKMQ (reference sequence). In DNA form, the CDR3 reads TGTGCCAGCAGCTTAGGAGCGGGAGGGTACACAGATACGCAGTATTTT. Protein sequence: CASSLGAGGYTDTQYF.

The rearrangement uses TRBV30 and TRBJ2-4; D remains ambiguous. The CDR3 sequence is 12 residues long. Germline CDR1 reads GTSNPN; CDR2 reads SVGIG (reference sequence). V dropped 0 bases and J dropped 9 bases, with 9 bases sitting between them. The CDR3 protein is CAWSVVLGIQYF. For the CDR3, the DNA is TGTGCCTGGAGTGTAGTCTTAGGCATTCAGTACTTC.